This T cell receptor beta chain was retrieved from a study of vaccination effects on CD4 cells after COVID-19. Looking at the study overall: Post-vaccine draws lagged the second dose by a median of 72 days. In culture with about 9.7 IU/ml IL-2 and about 9.7 ug/ml peptides, PBMC were grown at fewer than 2.5 million per well.

A single count supports this clone. Its antigen is still unknown. Subsequent to 10 days of culture, CD4+ T cells were isolated. Participants got two doses of BNT162b2 or mRNA-1273 vaccine. Produced via immunoSEQ multiplex PCR; TCRdb's table is partial and in-frame only. Among under 55,000 clones listed, about three quarters were seen once. Germline CDR1 is SGHRS and CDR2 is YFSETQ. J gave up 2 bases and V 4 bases, and 9 bases lay outside the gene matches. CDR3 size: 16 residues. The source material was CD4+ T cells from PBMCs cultured without peptide, sampled after COVID-19 vaccination. The chain carries TRBV5-1 and TRBJ2-3; 8 nucleotides agree with TRBD2. The TCR originated in a human donor who received a COVID-19 vaccine. The CDR3 region has the DNA TGCGCCAGCAGCGACTTCTCGGGGGGGTACACAGATACGCAGTATTTT. It encodes CASSDFSGGYTDTQYF. Based on the CDR3 plus reference TRBV5-1 and TRBJ2-3, the full variable domain is KAGVTQTPRYLIKTRGQQVTLSCSPISGHRSVSWYQQTPGQGLQFLFEYFSETQRNKGNFPGRFSGRQFSNSRSEMNVSTLELGDSALYLCASSDFSGGYTDTQYFGPGTRLTVL.